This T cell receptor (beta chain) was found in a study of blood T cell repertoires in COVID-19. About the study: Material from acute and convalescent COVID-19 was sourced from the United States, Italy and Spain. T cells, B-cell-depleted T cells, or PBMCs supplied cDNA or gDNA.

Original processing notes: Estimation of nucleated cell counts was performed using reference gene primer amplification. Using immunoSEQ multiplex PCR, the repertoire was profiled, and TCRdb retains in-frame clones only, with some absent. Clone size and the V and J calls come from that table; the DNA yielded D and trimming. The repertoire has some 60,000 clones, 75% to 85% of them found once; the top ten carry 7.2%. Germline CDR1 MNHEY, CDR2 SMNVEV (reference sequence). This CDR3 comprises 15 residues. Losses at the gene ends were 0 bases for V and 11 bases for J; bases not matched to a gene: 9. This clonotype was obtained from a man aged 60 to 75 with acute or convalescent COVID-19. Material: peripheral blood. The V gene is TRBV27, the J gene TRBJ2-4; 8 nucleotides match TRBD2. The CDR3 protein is CASSLSRAGVPFQYF. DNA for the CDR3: TGTGCCAGCAGTTTATCGCGAGCGGGGGTCCCTTTTCAGTACTTC.